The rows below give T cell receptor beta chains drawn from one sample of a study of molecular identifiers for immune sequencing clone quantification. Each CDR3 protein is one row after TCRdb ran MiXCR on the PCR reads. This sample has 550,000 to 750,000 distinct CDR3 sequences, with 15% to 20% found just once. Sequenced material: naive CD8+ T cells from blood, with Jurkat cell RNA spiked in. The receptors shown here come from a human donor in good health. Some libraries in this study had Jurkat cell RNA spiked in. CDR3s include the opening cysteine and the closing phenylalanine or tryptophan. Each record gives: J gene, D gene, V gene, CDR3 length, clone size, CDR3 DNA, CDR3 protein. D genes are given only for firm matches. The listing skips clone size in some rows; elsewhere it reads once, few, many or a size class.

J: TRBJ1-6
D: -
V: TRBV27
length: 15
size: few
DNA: TGTGCCAGCAGTTGGGCAGGGGAATATAATTCACCCCTCCACTTT
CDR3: CASSWAGEYNSPLHF

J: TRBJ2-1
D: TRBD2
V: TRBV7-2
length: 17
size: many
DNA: TGTGCCAGCAGCCGTGGTCTAGCGGGCCCATCATGGCATGAGCAGTTCTTC
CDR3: CASSRGLAGPSWHEQFF

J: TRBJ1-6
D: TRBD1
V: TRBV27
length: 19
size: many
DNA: TGTGCCAGCAGCCCTGGGACAGCACTTTCCGGCTACTATAATTCACCCCTCCACTTT
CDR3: CASSPGTALSGYYNSPLHF

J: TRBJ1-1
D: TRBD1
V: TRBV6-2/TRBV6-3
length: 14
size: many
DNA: TGTGCCAGCAGTTTCGACAGGGTGAACACTGAAGCTTTCTTT
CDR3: CASSFDRVNTEAFF

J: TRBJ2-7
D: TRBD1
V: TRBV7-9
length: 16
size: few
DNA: TGTGCCAGCAGCTCACAACCGGGACAGGGGACGTACGAGCAGTACTTC
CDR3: CASSSQPGQGTYEQYF

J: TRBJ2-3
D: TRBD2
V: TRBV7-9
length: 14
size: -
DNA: TGTGCCAGCAGCGACGGACTAGTCTCAGATACGCAGTATTTT
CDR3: CASSDGLVSDTQYF

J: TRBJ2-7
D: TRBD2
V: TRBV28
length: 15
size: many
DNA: TGTGCCAGCAGACCCGGCGGGAGTCCATCCTACGAGCAGTACTTC
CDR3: CASRPGGSPSYEQYF

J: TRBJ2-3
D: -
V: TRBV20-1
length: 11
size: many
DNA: TGCAGTGCTGATGAACCAAGCCAAGAGTATTTT
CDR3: CSADEPSQEYF

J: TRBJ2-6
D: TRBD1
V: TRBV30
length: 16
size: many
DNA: TGTGCCTGGAGTGTGTACAGGGGTCCCGGGGCCAACGTCCTGACTTTC
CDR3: CAWSVYRGPGANVLTF

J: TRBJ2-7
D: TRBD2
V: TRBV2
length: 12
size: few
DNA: TGTGCCAGCAGTGAATGGGCGGGAGAGGAGTACTTC
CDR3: CASSEWAGEEYF

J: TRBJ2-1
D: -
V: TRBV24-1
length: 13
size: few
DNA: TGTGCCACCAGTGCCGGGACCGACAATGAGCAGTTCTTC
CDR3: CATSAGTDNEQFF

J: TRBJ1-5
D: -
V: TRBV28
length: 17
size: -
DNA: TGTGCCAGCAGTCCCCGGGCAGGGACCTATAGCAATCAGCCCCAGCATTTT
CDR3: CASSPRAGTYSNQPQHF

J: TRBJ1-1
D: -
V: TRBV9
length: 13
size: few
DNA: TGTGCCAGCGGCGTAGGGGGGCTCACTGAAGCTTTCTTT
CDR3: CASGVGGLTEAFF

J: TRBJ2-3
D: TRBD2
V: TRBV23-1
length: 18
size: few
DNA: TGCGCCAGCAGTCAATCGGGCGGGAGGGGCGAGAGCACAGATACGCAGTATTTT
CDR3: CASSQSGGRGESTDTQYF

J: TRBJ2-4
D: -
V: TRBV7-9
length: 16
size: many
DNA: TGTGCCAGCAGCCCCCCAGCGGGCATAGCCAAAAACATTCAGTACTTC
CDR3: CASSPPAGIAKNIQYF

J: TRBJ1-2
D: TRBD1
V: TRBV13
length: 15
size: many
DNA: TGTGCCAGCAGCTTTTATAGAGGGGGCGAGGATGGCTACACCTTC
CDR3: CASSFYRGGEDGYTF

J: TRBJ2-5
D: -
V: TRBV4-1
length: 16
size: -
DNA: TGCGCCAGCAGCCAAGTGGGACTCGAAACACGGGAGACCCAGTACTTC
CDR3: CASSQVGLETRETQYF

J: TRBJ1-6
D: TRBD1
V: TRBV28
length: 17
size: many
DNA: TGTGCCAGCAGTTTTGTTCTGGGACAGGACTATAATTCACCCCTCCACTTT
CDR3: CASSFVLGQDYNSPLHF